The clone carrying this T cell receptor (beta chain) was seen ten or more times. CDR3 length: 15 residues. With 5 bases removed from V and 3 bases from J, the gap between germline ends came to 15 bases. Per the germline V gene, CDR1 is SGHNT and CDR2 is YENEEA. This sample was taken from a study of spatial heterogeneity in lung cancer. In TCRdb, the 5' RACE reads were re-called with MiXCR into one record per CDR3 protein. The sample has tens of thousands of distinct CDR3 sequences, about 5.8% seen once. Time point reported: sample taken at primary tumor resection. Material for sequencing was whole RNA from tumor, nontumor lung or frozen PBMC, left unsorted.

The chain has TRBV11-3 and TRBJ2-3, with D perhaps matching TRBD1 (6 bases). This TCR came from a male donor with early-stage non-small cell lung cancer. The source material was PBMCs, sampled at surgery. CDR3 loop: CASSPQGKSTDTQYF. The CDR3 DNA is TGTGCCAGCAGCCCCCAGGGGAAGTCGACAGATACGCAGTATTTT.